The sample holds a few counts of the clone carrying this T cell receptor (beta chain). Its antigen is unknown. The data were taken from a study of cytomegalovirus exposure and HLA in healthy donors. V trimming: 0 bases; J trimming: 0 bases; junction bases outside the gene matches: 15. The CDR3 extends over 22 amino acids. The germline CDR1 and CDR2 sequences are LGHNA and YNFKEQ. PCR employed 60 Vbeta and 13 Jbeta primers. Produced via immunoSEQ multiplex PCR; TCRdb's table is partial and in-frame only. The sample lists roughly 180,000 clones, 75% to 85% occurring once. Study observations and caveats: Later analysis identified several of the most significant clusters that appeared linked to common viral pathogens. Previously analyzed data showed that most TCR beta V segments were productive at a frequency of about 90% or about 30%. Accurate prediction of most subjects' HLA-A and HLA-B alleles from TCR beta sequences was reported. Donor immune exposure was known only as CMV serostatus.

The source material was PBMCs. This rearrangement joins TRBV4-2 to TRBJ2-1, with 12 bases aligning to TRBD2. The receptor was isolated from a female donor in good health and CMV-seronegative. The CDR3 DNA is TGTGCCAGCAGCCAAGAAGGGTTTCGGAGACTAGCGGGGGAGATCTCCTACAATGAGCAGTTCTTC. Translation gives CASSQEGFRRLAGEISYNEQFF.